This T cell receptor (beta chain) was recorded in a study of cytomegalovirus exposure and HLA in healthy donors (dated by TCRdb to about 2017). At the level of the whole study: An earlier analysis of some 620 of the donors reported roughly 300 Gb of sequence data and roughly 120 million unique TCR beta sequences obtained from around 180 million T cells. All discovery cohort repertoires had been generated on a single sequencing platform. Of the roughly 420 genotyped donors, less than 90% were placed in the genetic ancestry cluster associated with self-reported Caucasian donors. A later genetic analysis took genome-wide SNP genotypes for about 55% of the roughly 670 donors and used that subset as a discovery cohort. The study was designed to test whether signatures of past pathogen exposure could be identified by cataloging public T cell receptors. Four or five DR-DQ haplotypes were handled as single units for association and clustering because linkage in the cohort was strong. A separate validation cohort of roughly 120 different subjects was used in addition to the roughly 670-subject first cohort. To predict cytomegalovirus infection status, the study combined high-throughput TCR immunosequencing, statistical association of individual TCRs with disease status, and machine learning. An earlier analysis of several hundred of the donors applied high-throughput TCR beta sequencing to assess whether each TCR beta V gene segment acted as functional or pseudogenic. Alongside the repertoire data, information on donor age, sex, ethnicity and CMV serostatus was compiled. An early release covering roughly 640 HLA-typed donors comprised about 300 gigabases of sequencing data and 85 million or so unique TCR sequences. Across some 400 genotyped donors of the cohort, an average of approximately 220,000 unique TCR beta nucleotide sequences per donor were sequenced, and roughly 20% of those sequences were non-productive. HLA typing included class I and class II loci at four-digit resolution. In a later analysis, previously published TCR beta repertoires from 550 to 750 donors were re-analyzed and high-resolution HLA genotyping was added so that TCR occurrence patterns could be studied. Rather than drawing on any new phenotypic data, the later analysis identified candidate immune exposures from TCR beta sequences and the way those sequences occurred across donors. Typing coverage differed by locus: A, B, C, DRB1 and DQB1 were typed in about 620-640 donors, DQA1 in approximately 520, DPA1 in some 610, and DPB1 in just under 490. The study used immunosequencing to profile the T cell repertoires of hundreds of subjects and linked those repertoires to cytomegalovirus serostatus.

The paper's findings and limits, for the study overall: A later analysis reported that several top co-occurrence clusters appeared linked to parvovirus B19, influenza, CMV and Epstein-Barr virus. The study gave a list of 150 to 200 TCR beta chains associated with cytomegalovirus. The presence/absence analyses assumed that sequencing depth was roughly uniform across donors, and that assumption may not be true. Linkage disequilibrium might explain the correlated functional status among segregating V segments, but an unknown experimental factor could not be excluded. In a later genetic analysis, fewer N-insertions in productive TCRs were reported among donors in an Asian-associated ancestry cluster than the approximately 670-donor mean. A further reported finding was that TCR beta sequences accurately predicted the HLA-A and HLA-B alleles for most subjects in the first cohort. Broadly in line with IMGT annotations, most TCR beta V segments showed up in productive rearrangements about 87% or about 30% of the time in an earlier analysis of several hundred of the donors. Most TCR sequences were observed very rarely across donors, whereas some public TCRs were present in many individuals. Assigning TCR associations to individual alleles was difficult when HLA alleles, especially DR and DQ, strongly co-occurred. Because HLA typing was missing for some donors at each locus, association tests included only the typed subset. Immune exposure information for the cohort was limited to CMV serostatus. Because the 87-base-pair reads could not distinguish some IMGT-functional V segments, including TRBV6-2 and TRBV6-3, those segments were excluded. In a later analysis, most CMV-associated TCR beta chains were found to appear HLA-restricted, with HLA associations seemingly driven largely by CMV exposure. Because counts were too low, about 15 rarely observed V segments, including chromosome 9 orphons, were left out of the earlier analysis of a few hundred of the donors. In a later analysis, HLA-associated TCR beta chains showed more clonal expansion and lower generation probabilities than non-associated chains that were equally common. The authors suggested that the approach could potentially be extended to other disease states and immunological phenotypes. A group of highly shared sequence variants was considered likely to be a technical artifact of the sequencing pipeline. Specific HLA alleles were associated with 15,000 to 20,000 TCR beta sequences at a false discovery rate of 0.05 in a later analysis. A later genetic analysis associated a missense DCLRE1C variant with V-gene and J-gene trimming of TCR beta chains, and an independent cohort replicated the association. The classifier was reported to diagnose cytomegalovirus status with high specificity and sensitivity in both the original cohort and the validation cohort. A later analysis found that TCR association rates varied across HLA loci, with DRB1 alleles showing the most associated TCRs and HLA-C alleles the fewest. A few of the identified cytomegalovirus-associated TCR beta chains were confirmed in vitro to be specific for cytomegalovirus antigens. This cohort had only TCR beta chains sequenced, and the lack of alpha or paired-chain data limited which features could be detected.

The cohort comprised more than 550 healthy bone marrow donors. At the time of sampling, all cohort members were nominally healthy, though unrecorded immune exposures were likely present. The donor tested CMV seronegative and was one of the 352 seronegative cohort members. A peripheral blood sample was provided by each donor, and peripheral blood mononuclear cells were used for TCR beta sequencing. The Qiagen DNeasy Blood Extraction Kit was used to extract genomic DNA from the blood cell samples. The germline V gene yields SGHTA for CDR1 and FQGNSA for CDR2. Trimming takes 3 bases from V and 4 bases from J, and the germline ends sit 16 bases apart. Including cysteine and phenylalanine, the CDR3 has 16 amino acids. Left in the record is the CDR3 DNA by itself, 48 bases read in frame from the first base. Receptor libraries were prepared by the immunoSEQ multiplex PCR assay. The multiplex PCR relied on a mix of 60 forward primers for TCR Vbeta segments and 13 reverse primers for TCR Jbeta segments. The CDR3 region of rearranged TCR beta genes was amplified from genomic DNA with a multiplex PCR assay. The Illumina HiSeq System was used to sequence the amplified TCR beta libraries as 87-base-pair reads. The authors' pipeline ran thus. Across the 600 to 700 repertoires, a later analysis counted some 80 million unique TCR beta chains, roughly 11 million of which were shared by at least two donors. A nearest-neighbor algorithm error-corrected the raw reads and collapsed the reads into unique sequences, merging closely related sequences to remove PCR and sequencing errors. CDR3 sequences were aligned to IMGT reference sequences to assign V, D and J gene segments. Each retained sequence needed at least a six-nucleotide match to both a V gene segment and a J gene segment. Rearrangements were classified as productive when the CDR3 lacked stop codons and remained in frame with V and J, and all other rearrangements were classified as non-productive. Following IMGT convention, CDR3 was defined as the stretch from the second conserved V-encoded cysteine up to the conserved J-encoded phenylalanine. In an earlier analysis of approximately 590 of the donors, sequences lacking an unambiguous match to a single V gene segment were excluded. In an earlier analysis of about 590 of the donors, a V segment was called functional when productive rearrangements were above 56.7%, and segregating when the standard deviation between donors exceeded 5%. To diagnose cytomegalovirus status from the catalog of TCR beta chain sequences, a statistical classification framework was built. In a later analysis, TCR nucleotide sequences were compared against IMGT/GENE-DB human TR gene sequences so that V and J genes could be assigned. A later analysis assigned CDR3 sequences and most-parsimonious VDJ recombination scenarios with the TCRdist pipeline. In a later analysis, each TCR beta chain was defined by its CDR3 amino acid sequence together with its V-gene family, and reads lacking a unique V-gene family were excluded. A later analysis removed 600 or so highly shared, low-generation-probability nucleotide sequences to deal with suspected cross-contamination and a sequencing artifact. A later analysis calculated a clonal expansion index for each public chain from normalized within-repertoire ranks of inferred template counts. In a later analysis, generation probabilities were computed with a VDJ recombination model fitted to out-of-frame rearrangements, and the resulting probabilities were checked against IGoR. In a later analysis, hypergeometric tests were used to score TCR-TCR, TCR-HLA and TCR-CMV co-occurrence, with a repertoire-size bias correction applied to TCR pairs. A later analysis estimated false discovery rates by permuting HLA or CMV assignments 20 times. In a later analysis, co-occurring TCRs were grouped using DBSCAN, with TCRdist sequence similarity added in when clustering inside HLA-allele-positive subsets. Repertoires with fewer than 30,000 or more than 120,000 public chains, plus five repertoires with anomalous nucleotide sharing, were excluded from co-occurrence clustering. Here the immuneACCESS table is served through TCRdb, limited to in-frame sequences with V and J called. Missing clones are a known gap in these copies; in checked studies unresolved V genes cover under half, and the rest lacks a known reason. V, J and clone size are taken as reported in that table, and D and trimming were inferred from the DNA itself. Across this sample there are some 110,000 clones, with 55% to 70% seen only once. 2% to 2.5% of the sample belongs to the ten largest clones.

With regard to this clone: The antigen it binds to is not known. No base quality values were provided; no much bigger clone lies one nucleotide off.

The material sequenced was PBMCs. This clonotype was obtained from a woman younger than 45 in good health and CMV-seronegative. The chain joins TRBV7-2 to TRBJ1-5; the D gene is perhaps TRBD1, on 6 matching bases. The CDR3 is CASSLHGGLINQPQHF. The DNA reads TGTGCCAGCAGCTTGCACGGGGGGCTCATTAATCAGCCCCAGCATTTT.